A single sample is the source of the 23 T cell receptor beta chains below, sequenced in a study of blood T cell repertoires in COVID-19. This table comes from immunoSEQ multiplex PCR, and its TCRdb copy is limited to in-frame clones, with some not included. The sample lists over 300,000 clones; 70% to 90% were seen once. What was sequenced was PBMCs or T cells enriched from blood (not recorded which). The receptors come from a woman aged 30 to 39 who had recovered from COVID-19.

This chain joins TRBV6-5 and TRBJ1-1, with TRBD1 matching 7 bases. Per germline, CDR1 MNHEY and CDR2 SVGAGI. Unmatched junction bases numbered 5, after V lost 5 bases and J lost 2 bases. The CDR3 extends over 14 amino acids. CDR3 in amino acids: CASSRQGFNTEAFF. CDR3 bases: TGTGCCAGCAGTAGACAGGGATTTAACACTGAAGCTTTCTTT.

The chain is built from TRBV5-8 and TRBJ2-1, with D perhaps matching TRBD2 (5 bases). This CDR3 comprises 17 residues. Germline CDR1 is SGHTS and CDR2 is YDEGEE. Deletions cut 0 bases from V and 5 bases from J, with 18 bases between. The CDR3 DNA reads TGTGCCAGCAGCTTGGTGCAGGTAAGAGGGCCAGACAATGAGCAGTTCTTC. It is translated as CASSLVQVRGPDNEQFF.

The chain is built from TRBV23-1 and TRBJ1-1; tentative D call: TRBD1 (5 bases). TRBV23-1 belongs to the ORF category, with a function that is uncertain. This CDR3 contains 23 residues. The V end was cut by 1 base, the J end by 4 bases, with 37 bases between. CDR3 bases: TGCGCCAGCAGTCAATACTTGAGTATCCGCAACAGGTTCAAGGGGCGCCTGATCACTGAAGCTTTCTTT. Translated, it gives CASSQYLSIRNRFKGRLITEAFF.

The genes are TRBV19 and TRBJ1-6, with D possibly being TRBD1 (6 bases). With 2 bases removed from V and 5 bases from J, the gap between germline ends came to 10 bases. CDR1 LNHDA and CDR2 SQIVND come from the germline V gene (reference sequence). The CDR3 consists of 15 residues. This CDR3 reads CASSIRQANNSPLHF. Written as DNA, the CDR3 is TGTGCCAGTAGTATAAGACAGGCGAATAATTCACCCCTCCACTTT.

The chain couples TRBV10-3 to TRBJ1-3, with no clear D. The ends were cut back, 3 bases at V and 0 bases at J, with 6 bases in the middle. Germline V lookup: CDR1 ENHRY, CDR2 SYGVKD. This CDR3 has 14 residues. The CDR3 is CAISDGLSGNTIYF. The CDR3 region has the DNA TGTGCCATCAGTGACGGTCTCTCTGGAAACACCATATATTTT.

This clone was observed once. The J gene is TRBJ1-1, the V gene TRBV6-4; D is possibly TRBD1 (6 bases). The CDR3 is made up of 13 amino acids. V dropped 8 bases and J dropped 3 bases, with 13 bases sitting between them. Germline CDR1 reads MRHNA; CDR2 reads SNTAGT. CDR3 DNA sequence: TGTGCCAGCCGCCGACAGGAGGACACTGAAGCTTTCTTT. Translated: CASRRQEDTEAFF.

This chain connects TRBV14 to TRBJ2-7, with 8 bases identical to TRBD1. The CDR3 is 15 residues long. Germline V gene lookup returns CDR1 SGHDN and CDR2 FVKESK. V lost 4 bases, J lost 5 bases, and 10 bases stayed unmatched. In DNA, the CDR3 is TGTGCCAGCAGCCCCTTCGGGACAGGTAATGACGAGCAGTACTTC. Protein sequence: CASSPFGTGNDEQYF.

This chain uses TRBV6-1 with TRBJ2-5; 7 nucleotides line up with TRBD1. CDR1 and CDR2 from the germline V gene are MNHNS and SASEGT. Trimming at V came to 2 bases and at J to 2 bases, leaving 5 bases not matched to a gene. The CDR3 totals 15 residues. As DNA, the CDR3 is TGTGCCAGCAGTGAAAGGGACAGACTACAAGAGACCCAGTACTTC. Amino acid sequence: CASSERDRLQETQYF.

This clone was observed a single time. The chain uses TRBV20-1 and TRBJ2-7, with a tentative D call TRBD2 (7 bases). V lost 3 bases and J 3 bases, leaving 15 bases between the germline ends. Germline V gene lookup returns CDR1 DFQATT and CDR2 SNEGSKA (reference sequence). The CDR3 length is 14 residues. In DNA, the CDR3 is TGCAGTGCTAGTGGGGGCGGGGGAAGCTACGAGCAGTACTTC. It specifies CSASGGGGSYEQYF.

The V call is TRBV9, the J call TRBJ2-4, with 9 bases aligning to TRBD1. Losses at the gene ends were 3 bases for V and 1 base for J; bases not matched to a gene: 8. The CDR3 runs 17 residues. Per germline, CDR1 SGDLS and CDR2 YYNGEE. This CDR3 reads CASSAGTGGEAKNIQYF. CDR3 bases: TGTGCCAGCAGCGCAGGTACAGGGGGCGAGGCCAAAAACATTCAGTACTTC.

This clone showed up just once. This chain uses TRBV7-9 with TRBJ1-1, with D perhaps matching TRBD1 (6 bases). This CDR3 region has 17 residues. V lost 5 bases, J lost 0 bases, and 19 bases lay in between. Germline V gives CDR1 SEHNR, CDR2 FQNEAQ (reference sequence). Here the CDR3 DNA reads TGTGCCAGCAGCCCCGGAAGGCGGGAGGGGGTGAACACTGAAGCTTTCTTT. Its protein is CASSPGRREGVNTEAFF.

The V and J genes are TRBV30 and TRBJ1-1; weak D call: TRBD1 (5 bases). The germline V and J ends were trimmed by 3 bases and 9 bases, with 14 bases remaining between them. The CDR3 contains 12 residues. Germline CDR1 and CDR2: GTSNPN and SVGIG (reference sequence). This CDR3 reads CAWRGGQEKAFF. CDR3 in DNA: TGTGCCTGGAGGGGGGGTCAAGAAAAAGCTTTCTTT.

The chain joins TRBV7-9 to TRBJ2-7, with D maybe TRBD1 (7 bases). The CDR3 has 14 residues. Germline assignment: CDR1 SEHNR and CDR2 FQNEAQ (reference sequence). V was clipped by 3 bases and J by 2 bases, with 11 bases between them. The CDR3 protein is CASSFGGTAYEQYF. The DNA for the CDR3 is TGTGCCAGCAGCTTCGGCGGGACAGCCTACGAGCAGTACTTC.

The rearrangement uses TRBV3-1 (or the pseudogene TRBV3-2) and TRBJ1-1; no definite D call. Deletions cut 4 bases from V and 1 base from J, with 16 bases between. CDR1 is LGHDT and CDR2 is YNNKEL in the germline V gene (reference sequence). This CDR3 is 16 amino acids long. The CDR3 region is CASSLPGWERNTEAFF. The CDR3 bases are TGTGCCAGCAGCCTCCCGGGGTGGGAGAGGAACACTGAAGCTTTCTTT.

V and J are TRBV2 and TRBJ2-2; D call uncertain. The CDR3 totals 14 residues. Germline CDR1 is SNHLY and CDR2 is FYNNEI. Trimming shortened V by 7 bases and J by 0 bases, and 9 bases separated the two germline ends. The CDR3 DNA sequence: TGTGCCAGCAAGCTCCGTACGAACACCGGGGAGCTGTTTTTT. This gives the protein CASKLRTNTGELFF.

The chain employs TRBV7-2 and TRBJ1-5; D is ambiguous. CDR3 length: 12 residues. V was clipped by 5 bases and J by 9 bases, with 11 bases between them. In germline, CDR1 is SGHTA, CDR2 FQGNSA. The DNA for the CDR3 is TGTGCCAGCAGCGATACGGGGAGGCCCCAGCATTTT. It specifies CASSDTGRPQHF.

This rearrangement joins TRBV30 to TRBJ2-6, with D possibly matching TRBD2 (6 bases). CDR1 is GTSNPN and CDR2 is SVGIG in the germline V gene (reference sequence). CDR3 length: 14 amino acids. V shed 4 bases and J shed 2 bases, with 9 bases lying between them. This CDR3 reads CAWTRRAGANVLTF. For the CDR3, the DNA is TGTGCCTGGACCCGGAGGGCTGGGGCCAACGTCCTGACTTTC.

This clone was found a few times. The CDR3: CASSEERGTAFF. In DNA, the CDR3 is TGTGCCAGCAGTGAAGAAAGGGGTACAGCTTTCTTT. The V call is TRBV6-1, the J call TRBJ1-1; possibly TRBD1 for D (5 bases). Trimming shortened V by 1 base and J by 10 bases, and 10 bases separated the two germline ends. The V gene's germline CDR1 is MNHNS and CDR2 SASEGT. The CDR3 contains 12 residues.

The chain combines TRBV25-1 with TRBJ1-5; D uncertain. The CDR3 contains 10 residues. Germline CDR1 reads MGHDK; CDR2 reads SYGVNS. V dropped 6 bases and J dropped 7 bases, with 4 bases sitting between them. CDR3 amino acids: CASREQPQHF. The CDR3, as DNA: TGTGCCAGCAGGGAGCAGCCCCAGCATTTT.

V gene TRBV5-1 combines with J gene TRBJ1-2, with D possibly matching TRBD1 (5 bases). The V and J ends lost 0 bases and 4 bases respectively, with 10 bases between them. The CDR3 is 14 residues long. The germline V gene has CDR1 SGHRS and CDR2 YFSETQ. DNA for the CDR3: TGCGCCAGCAGCTTGGGCAGGGAGGGCTATGGCTACACCTTC. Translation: CASSLGREGYGYTF.

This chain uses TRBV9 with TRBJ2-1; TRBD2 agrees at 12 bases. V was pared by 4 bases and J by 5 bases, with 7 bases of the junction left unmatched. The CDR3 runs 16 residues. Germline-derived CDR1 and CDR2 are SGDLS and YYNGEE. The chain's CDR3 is CASSPRLAGAHNEQFF. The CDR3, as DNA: TGTGCCAGCAGCCCGAGACTAGCGGGGGCGCACAATGAGCAGTTCTTC.

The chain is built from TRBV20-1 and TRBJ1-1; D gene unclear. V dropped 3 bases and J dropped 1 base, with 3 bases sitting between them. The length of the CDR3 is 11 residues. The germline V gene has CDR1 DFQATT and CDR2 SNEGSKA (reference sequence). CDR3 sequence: CSASQNTEAFF. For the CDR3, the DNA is TGCAGTGCTAGCCAGAACACTGAAGCTTTCTTT.

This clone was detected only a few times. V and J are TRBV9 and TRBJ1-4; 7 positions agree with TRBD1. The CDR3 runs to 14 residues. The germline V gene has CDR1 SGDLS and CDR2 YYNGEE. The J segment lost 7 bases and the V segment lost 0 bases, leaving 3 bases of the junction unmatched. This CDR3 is CASSVDRGGEKLFF. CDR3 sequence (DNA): TGTGCCAGCAGCGTAGACAGGGGTGGTGAAAAACTGTTTTTT. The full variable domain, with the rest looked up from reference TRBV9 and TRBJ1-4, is DSGVTQTPKHLITATGQRVTLRCSPRSGDLSVYWYQQSLDQGLQFLIQYYNGEERAKGNILERFSAQQFPDLHSELNLSSLELGDSALYFCASSVDRGGEKLFFGSGTQLSVL.